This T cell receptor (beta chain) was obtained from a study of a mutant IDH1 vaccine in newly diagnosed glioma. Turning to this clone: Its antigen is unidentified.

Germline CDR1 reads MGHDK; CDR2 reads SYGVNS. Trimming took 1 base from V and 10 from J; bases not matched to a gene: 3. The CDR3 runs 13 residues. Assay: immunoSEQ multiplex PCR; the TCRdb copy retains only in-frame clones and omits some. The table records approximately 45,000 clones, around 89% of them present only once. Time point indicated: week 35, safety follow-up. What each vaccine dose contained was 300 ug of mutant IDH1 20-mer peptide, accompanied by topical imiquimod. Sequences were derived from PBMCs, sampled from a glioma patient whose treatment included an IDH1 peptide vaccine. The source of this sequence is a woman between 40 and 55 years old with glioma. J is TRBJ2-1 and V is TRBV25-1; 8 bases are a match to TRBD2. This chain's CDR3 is CASSEFERGEQFF. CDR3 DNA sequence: TGTGCCAGCAGTGAATTCGAGCGGGGGGAGCAGTTCTTC. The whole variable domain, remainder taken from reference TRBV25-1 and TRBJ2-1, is EADIYQTPRYLVIGTGKKITLECSQTMGHDKMYWYQQDPGMELHLIHYSYGVNSTEKGDLSSESTVSRIRTEHFPLTLESARPSHTSQYLCASSEFERGEQFFGPGTRLTVL.